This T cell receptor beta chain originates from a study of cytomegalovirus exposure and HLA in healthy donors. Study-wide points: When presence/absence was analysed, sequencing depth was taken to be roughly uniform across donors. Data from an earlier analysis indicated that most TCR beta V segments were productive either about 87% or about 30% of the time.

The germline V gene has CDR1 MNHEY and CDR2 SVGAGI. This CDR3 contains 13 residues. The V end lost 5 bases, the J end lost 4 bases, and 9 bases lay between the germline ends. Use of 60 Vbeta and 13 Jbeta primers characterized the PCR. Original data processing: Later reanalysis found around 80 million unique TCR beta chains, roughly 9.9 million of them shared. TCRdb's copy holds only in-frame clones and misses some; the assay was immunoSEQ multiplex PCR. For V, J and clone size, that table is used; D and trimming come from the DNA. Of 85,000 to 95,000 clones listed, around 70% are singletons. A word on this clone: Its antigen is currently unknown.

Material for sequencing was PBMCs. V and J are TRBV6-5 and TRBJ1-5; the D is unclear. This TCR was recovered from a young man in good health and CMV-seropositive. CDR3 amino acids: CASSLGFNQPQHF. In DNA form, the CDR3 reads TGTGCCAGCAGTCTGGGCTTTAATCAGCCCCAGCATTTT.